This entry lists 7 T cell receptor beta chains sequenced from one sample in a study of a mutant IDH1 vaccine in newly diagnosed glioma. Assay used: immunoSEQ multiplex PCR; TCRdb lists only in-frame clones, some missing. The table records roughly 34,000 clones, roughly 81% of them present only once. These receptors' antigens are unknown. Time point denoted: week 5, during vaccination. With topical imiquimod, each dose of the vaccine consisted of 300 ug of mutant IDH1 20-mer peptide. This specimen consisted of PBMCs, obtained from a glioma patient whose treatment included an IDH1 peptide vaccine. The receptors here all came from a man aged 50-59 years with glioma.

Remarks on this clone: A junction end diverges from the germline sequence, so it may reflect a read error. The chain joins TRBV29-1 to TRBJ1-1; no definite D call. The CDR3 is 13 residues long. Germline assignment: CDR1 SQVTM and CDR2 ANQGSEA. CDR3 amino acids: CSAEPGPGTEAFF. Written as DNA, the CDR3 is TGCAGCGCTGAACCCGGGCCGGGCACTGAAGCTTTCTTT.

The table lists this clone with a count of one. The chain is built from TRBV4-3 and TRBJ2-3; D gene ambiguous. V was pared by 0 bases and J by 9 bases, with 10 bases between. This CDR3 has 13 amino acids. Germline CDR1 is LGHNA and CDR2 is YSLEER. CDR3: CASSQDGLETQYF. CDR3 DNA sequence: TGCGCCAGCAGCCAAGATGGGCTGGAGACGCAGTATTTT.

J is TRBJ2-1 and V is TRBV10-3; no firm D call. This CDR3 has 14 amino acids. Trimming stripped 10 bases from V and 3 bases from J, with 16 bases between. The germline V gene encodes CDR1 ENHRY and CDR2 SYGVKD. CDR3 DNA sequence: TGTGCCACCCGCTACTCCGACATCTACAATGAGCAGTTCTTC. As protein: CATRYSDIYNEQFF.

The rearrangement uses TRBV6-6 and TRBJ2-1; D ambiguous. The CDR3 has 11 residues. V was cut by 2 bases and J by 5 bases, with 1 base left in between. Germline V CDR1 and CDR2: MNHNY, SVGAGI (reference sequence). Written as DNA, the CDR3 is TGTGCCAGCAGTTACAACAATGAGCAGTTCTTC. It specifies CASSYNNEQFF.

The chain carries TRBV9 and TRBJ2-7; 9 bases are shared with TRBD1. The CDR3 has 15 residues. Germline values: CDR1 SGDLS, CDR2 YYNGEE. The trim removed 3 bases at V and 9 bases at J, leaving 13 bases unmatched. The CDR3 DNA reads TGTGCCAGCAGCGGCCCCGGACAGGGGAGCTTAGTGCAGTACTTC. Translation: CASSGPGQGSLVQYF.

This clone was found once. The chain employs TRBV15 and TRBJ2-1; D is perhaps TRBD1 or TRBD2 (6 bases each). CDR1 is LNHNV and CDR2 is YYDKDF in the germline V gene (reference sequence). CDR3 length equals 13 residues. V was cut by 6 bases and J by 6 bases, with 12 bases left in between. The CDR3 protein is CATRIGGGNEQFF. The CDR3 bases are TGTGCCACCAGGATCGGGGGCGGCAATGAGCAGTTCTTC.

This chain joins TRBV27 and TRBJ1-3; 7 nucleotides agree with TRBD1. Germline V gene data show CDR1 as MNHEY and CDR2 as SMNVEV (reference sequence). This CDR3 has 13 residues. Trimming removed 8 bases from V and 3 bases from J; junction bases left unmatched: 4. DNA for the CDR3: TGTGCCAGCCGAGCAGGGGGTGGAAACACCATATATTTT. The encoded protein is CASRAGGGNTIYF.